Listed below are T cell receptor beta chains from one sample, sequenced in a study of beta chain features in type 1 diabetes. Sequenced by immunoSEQ multiplex PCR; TCRdb stores in-frame clones only, minus some. Of about 250,000 clones in the sample, around an eighth were seen once. The sample consisted of naive CD4+ T cells from blood. These receptors all stem from a woman aged 40 to 50 in good health. The CDR3 runs from the conserved cysteine through the conserved F or W. D genes are given only for firm matches. Part of the rows lack a size; the others show once, few, many or a class for expanded clones.

abundance,len,j_gene,d_gene,v_gene,CDR3aa,CDR3nt
-,16,TRBJ1-1,-,TRBV11-2,CASSQRLWGGNTEAFF,TGTGCCAGCAGCCAAAGGTTGTGGGGGGGGAACACTGAAGCTTTCTTT
-,15,TRBJ2-1,TRBD2,TRBV7-9,CASSLLPSGNNEQFF,TGTGCCAGCAGCTTATTGCCTAGCGGTAACAATGAGCAGTTCTTC
once,15,TRBJ2-7,TRBD1,TRBV23-1,CASSQSGTGTYEQYF,TGCGCCAGCAGTCAATCGGGGACAGGGACCTACGAGCAGTACTTC
few,12,TRBJ1-1,-,TRBV5-6,CASSYGDTEAFF,TGTGCCAGCAGCTACGGAGACACTGAAGCTTTCTTT
few,14,TRBJ1-2,TRBD1,TRBV7-9,CASSDATGIYGYTF,TGTGCCAGCAGCGACGCGACAGGGATCTATGGCTACACCTTC
-,17,TRBJ1-6,-,TRBV9,CASSVAGLSSYNSPLHF,TGTGCCAGCAGCGTAGCAGGGTTGAGCTCCTATAATTCACCCCTCCACTTT
-,15,TRBJ1-1,-,TRBV6-6,CASSAPGGTVTEAFF,TGTGCCAGCAGTGCCCCCGGGGGAACGGTCACTGAAGCTTTCTTT
few,15,TRBJ2-5,TRBD1,TRBV5-1,CASSIEGQGQETQYF,TGCGCCAGCAGCATCGAGGGACAGGGGCAGGAGACCCAGTACTTC
few,12,TRBJ1-1,-,TRBV6-6,CASRRQSTEAFF,TGTGCCAGCCGGCGGCAGAGCACTGAAGCTTTCTTT
-,14,TRBJ2-5,TRBD2,TRBV11-3,CASSPSGREETQYF,TGTGCCAGCAGCCCATCTGGGCGGGAGGAGACCCAGTACTTC
few,14,TRBJ2-1,TRBD2,TRBV6-1,CASHSGGAGNEQFF,TGTGCCAGCCATAGCGGGGGGGCCGGCAATGAGCAGTTCTTC
few,18,TRBJ2-6,-,TRBV10-3,CAISEHTTGNLGANVLTF,TGTGCCATCAGTGAGCACACTACAGGGAATTTGGGGGCCAACGTCCTGACTTTC
few,13,TRBJ2-7,-,TRBV5-4,CASSIDGAYEQYF,TGTGCCAGCAGCATCGACGGGGCCTACGAGCAGTACTTC
-,16,TRBJ2-1,TRBD2,TRBV11-2,CASSLENSGGAHEQFF,TGTGCCAGCAGCTTAGAGAATAGCGGGGGGGCCCATGAGCAGTTCTTC
-,14,TRBJ1-5,-,TRBV25-1,CASSESGGNQPQHF,TGTGCCAGCAGTGAGAGCGGGGGGAATCAGCCCCAGCATTTT
few,15,TRBJ2-2,-,TRBV2,CASSDQGHYTGELFF,TGTGCCAGCAGTGACCAGGGACACTACACCGGGGAGCTGTTTTTT
few,14,TRBJ2-7,TRBD1,TRBV11-2,CASSLRTGHYEQYF,TGTGCCAGCAGCTTACGGACAGGGCACTACGAGCAGTACTTC
-,16,TRBJ1-6,TRBD1,TRBV10-3,CAISVGQGTGNSPLHF,TGTGCCATCAGTGTAGGACAGGGGACGGGCAATTCACCCCTCCACTTT
-,14,TRBJ2-3,-,TRBV6-5,CASSRGAVTDTQYF,TGTGCCAGCAGCCGGGGAGCGGTCACAGATACGCAGTATTTT
-,11,TRBJ2-5,-,TRBV6-5,CASSGVETQYF,TGTGCCAGCTCGGGTGTAGAGACCCAGTACTTC
-,14,TRBJ2-1,-,TRBV7-2,CASSPSGSYNEQFF,TGTGCCAGCAGCCCAAGCGGATCCTACAATGAGCAGTTCTTC
-,14,TRBJ2-6,-,TRBV19,CASSRDSGANVLTF,TGTGCCAGTAGCCGAGACTCTGGGGCCAACGTCCTGACTTTC
few,15,TRBJ2-3,TRBD1,TRBV5-1,CASSLGQGYTDTQYF,TGCGCCAGCAGCTTGGGACAGGGGTATACAGATACGCAGTATTTT
few,15,TRBJ2-2,TRBD1,TRBV7-9,CASSRGQLNTGELFF,TGTGCCAGCAGCCGGGGACAGCTGAACACCGGGGAGCTGTTTTTT
-,13,TRBJ2-5,-,TRBV4-2,CASSQDRKETQYF,TGTGCCAGCAGCCAAGACAGGAAAGAGACCCAGTACTTC
-,14,TRBJ2-1,TRBD1,TRBV2,CASSRDRVNNEQFF,TGTGCCAGCTCCCGGGACAGGGTGAACAATGAGCAGTTCTTC
few,21,TRBJ2-6,TRBD1,TRBV4-3,CASSQEIAVEDRGLGANVLTF,TGCGCCAGCAGCCAAGAGATTGCTGTTGAGGACAGGGGGCTTGGGGCCAACGTCCTGACTTTC
few,15,TRBJ2-1,TRBD1,TRBV4-1,CASSQPPGTDNEQFF,TGCGCCAGCAGCCAACCCCCCGGGACAGACAATGAGCAGTTCTTC
-,18,TRBJ1-5,-,TRBV10-3,CAISESIVVTRGNQPQHF,TGTGCCATCAGTGAGTCGATCGTCGTGACAAGAGGGAATCAGCCCCAGCATTTT
few,15,TRBJ2-1,TRBD1,TRBV10-3,CAISGQGSTYNEQFF,TGTGCCATCAGTGGACAGGGGTCGACTTACAATGAGCAGTTCTTC
many,8,TRBJ1-2,-,TRBV29-1,CSFGGYTF,TGCAGCTTCGGGGGCTACACCTTC
-,14,TRBJ1-1,TRBD1,TRBV7-2,CASSRQGAVAEAFF,TGTGCCAGCAGCCGACAGGGAGCGGTCGCTGAAGCTTTCTTT
-,15,TRBJ2-7,-,TRBV5-1,CASGEQGRSSYEQYF,TGCGCCAGCGGGGAACAGGGTCGCTCCTCCTACGAGCAGTACTTC
few,14,TRBJ1-4,-,TRBV5-1,CASSFGQTNEKLFF,TGCGCCAGCAGCTTTGGACAAACTAATGAAAAACTGTTTTTT
few,18,TRBJ1-4,-,TRBV5-1,CASSLGRVQEATNEKLFF,TGCGCCAGCAGCTTGGGTCGCGTGCAGGAAGCAACTAATGAAAAACTGTTTTTT
-,14,TRBJ2-7,-,TRBV6-5,CASSSTGLKYEQYF,TGTGCCAGCAGTTCCACAGGTTTAAAGTACGAGCAGTACTTC
-,13,TRBJ1-2,TRBD1,TRBV5-1,CASSFGQGDGYTF,TGCGCCAGCAGTTTTGGACAGGGTGATGGCTACACCTTC
few,15,TRBJ1-1,-,TRBV5-8,CASSLVVRKNTEAFF,TGTGCCAGCAGCTTGGTTGTCAGAAAGAACACTGAAGCTTTCTTT
-,15,TRBJ1-1,TRBD1,TRBV5-1,CASSEQGQEGTEAFF,TGCGCCAGCAGCGAACAGGGACAGGAGGGCACTGAAGCTTTCTTT
few,15,TRBJ1-2,TRBD1,TRBV7-9,CASSSTPTGLYGYTF,TGTGCCAGCAGCTCCACCCCGACAGGGCTCTATGGCTACACCTTC
few,17,TRBJ2-7,TRBD1,TRBV6-4,CASSDPYRDRGRREQYF,TGTGCCAGCAGTGATCCTTACCGGGACAGGGGGCGCCGGGAGCAGTACTTC
few,17,TRBJ2-7,-,TRBV19,CASSIWNIVQGGYEQYF,TGTGCCAGTAGTATTTGGAATATCGTCCAGGGGGGCTACGAGCAGTACTTC
few,15,TRBJ2-7,-,TRBV4-2,CASSPGSGASYEQYF,TGTGCCAGCAGCCCAGGATCAGGGGCGTCCTACGAGCAGTACTTC
-,14,TRBJ1-6,-,TRBV2,CASSEERGNSPLHF,TGTGCCAGCAGTGAGGAGAGGGGGAATTCACCCCTCCACTTT
few,12,TRBJ1-1,-,TRBV5-6,CASSLGSTEAFF,TGTGCCAGCAGCTTAGGGAGCACTGAAGCTTTCTTT
-,14,TRBJ2-3,TRBD2,TRBV5-1,CASSRTSSTDTQYF,TGCGCCAGCAGCCGGACTAGTTCCACAGATACGCAGTATTTT